This T cell receptor (beta chain) was identified during a study of beta chain features in type 1 diabetes. On this clone: What it recognizes is unknown.

Expressed TCRB transcripts were sequenced because the entire RNA isolate underwent reverse transcription. Some clones are missing from TCRdb's copy, which holds only in-frame ones; the method was immunoSEQ multiplex PCR. The table lists some 500,000 clones, about an eighth of them singletons. Study results and limitations: Insertions were fewer and deletions more numerous at VDJ junctions in type 1 diabetes patients.

The authors obtained over 95% purity in all sorted populations. This clonotype was obtained from a woman between 18 and 29 years old in good health. The sample was naive CD4+ T cells from blood.

CDR3 loop: CASSLGTGRDGYTF. In DNA form, the CDR3 reads TGCGCCAGCAGCTTGGGGACAGGGAGAGATGGCTACACCTTC. This chain joins TRBV5-1 and TRBJ1-2; 8 bases map to TRBD1. The length of the CDR3 is 14 residues. J was trimmed by 6 bases and V by 0 bases; bases with no gene match: 4. Germline values: CDR1 SGHRS, CDR2 YFSETQ.